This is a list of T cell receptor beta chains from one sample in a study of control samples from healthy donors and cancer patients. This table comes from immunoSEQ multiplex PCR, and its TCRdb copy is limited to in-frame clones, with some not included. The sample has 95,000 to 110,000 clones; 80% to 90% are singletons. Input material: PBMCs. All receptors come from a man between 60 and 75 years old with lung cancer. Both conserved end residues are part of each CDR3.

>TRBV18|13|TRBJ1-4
CASSPNTNEKLFF
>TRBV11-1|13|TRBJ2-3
CASSLDRSDTQYF
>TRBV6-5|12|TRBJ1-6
CASKSGNSPLHF
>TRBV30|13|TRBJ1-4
CAWSILIGEKLFF
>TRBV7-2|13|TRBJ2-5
CASSFEQGQTQYF
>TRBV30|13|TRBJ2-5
CAWSLVTGETQYF
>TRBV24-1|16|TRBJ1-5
CATSASGGRVNQPQHF
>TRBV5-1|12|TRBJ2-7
CASSSGRDKQYF
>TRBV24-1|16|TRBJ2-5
CATSDLAGQAWETQYF
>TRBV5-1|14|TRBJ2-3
CASTGGEFTDTQYF
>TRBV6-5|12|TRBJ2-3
CATRGGTDTQYF
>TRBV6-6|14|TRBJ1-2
CAIGGTAVLSGYTF
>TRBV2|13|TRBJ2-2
CASLLGRTGELFF
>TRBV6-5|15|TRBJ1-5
CASSRTGGHNQPQHF
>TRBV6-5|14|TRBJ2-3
CASSYRNSEDTQYF
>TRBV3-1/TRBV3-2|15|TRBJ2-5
CASSQVGTGEETQYF
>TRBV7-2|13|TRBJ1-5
CASSLNSNQPQHF
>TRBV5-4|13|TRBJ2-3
CACAGTQTDTQYF
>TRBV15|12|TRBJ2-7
CATSKTGSEQYF
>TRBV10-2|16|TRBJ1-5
CASSESYRAGNQPQHF
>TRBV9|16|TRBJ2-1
CASSPPSGPFYNEQFF
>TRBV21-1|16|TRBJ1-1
CAGQDREYGTVPEAFF
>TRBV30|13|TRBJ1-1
CAWSRDSFTEAFF
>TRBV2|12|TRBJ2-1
CASRGIYNEQFF
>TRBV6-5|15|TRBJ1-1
CASSYKGGVLAEAFF
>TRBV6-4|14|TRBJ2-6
CASSDNSGANVLTF
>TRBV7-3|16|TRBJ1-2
CASSFGPERAAYGYTF
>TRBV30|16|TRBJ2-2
CAWSITAGGPTGELFF
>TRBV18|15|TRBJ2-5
CASSPAGAVGETQYF
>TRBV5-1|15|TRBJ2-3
CASSLWTGGADTQYF
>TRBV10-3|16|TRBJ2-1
CAISELGTGVVNEQFF